These 29 T cell receptor beta chains originate from one sample sequenced in a study of T cell changes during pregnancy in multiple sclerosis. Sequencing used immunoSEQ multiplex PCR; TCRdb keeps in-frame clones, though not all of them. The table has approximately 63,000 clones, roughly 91% seen once; the top ten hold roughly 1.4%. Sample: peripheral blood, taken after pregnancy. Every receptor here comes from a female donor in good health, enrolled as a control in a pregnancy study.

This chain connects TRBV18 to TRBJ2-5; D perhaps matches TRBD1 (6 bases). The CDR3 totals 14 residues. V lost 1 base and J lost 1, with 7 bases in between. Germline V CDR1 and CDR2: KGHSH, LQKENI. Written as DNA, the CDR3 is TGTGCCAGCTCACCACAAGGGGGCCAAGAGACCCAGTACTTC. Protein: CASSPQGGQETQYF.

The rearrangement links TRBV25-1 to TRBJ1-1; D is perhaps TRBD1 (6 bases). Germline loops: CDR1 MGHDK, CDR2 SYGVNS. This CDR3 is 15 amino acids long. V lost 1 base, J lost 4 bases, and 13 bases lay in between. This CDR3 is CASSESVRGGTEAFF. The CDR3 region has the DNA TGTGCCAGCAGTGAATCGGTCAGGGGCGGCACTGAAGCTTTCTTT.

This chain uses TRBV9 with TRBJ2-1, with 8 bases that match TRBD2. CDR1 is SGDLS and CDR2 is YYNGEE in the germline V gene. The J segment lost 7 bases and the V segment lost 4 bases, leaving 13 bases of the junction unmatched. The CDR3 runs to 16 residues. CDR3: CASSSRLGGAWNEQFF. Written as DNA, the CDR3 is TGTGCCAGCAGCTCCCGGCTCGGGGGGGCCTGGAATGAGCAGTTCTTC.

The chain uses TRBV13 and TRBJ1-5, with 7 bases aligning to TRBD1. The germline gives CDR1 PRHDT, CDR2 FYEKMQ (reference sequence). Unmatched junction bases numbered 5, after V lost 0 bases and J lost 3 bases. This CDR3 spans 16 amino acids. DNA for the CDR3: TGTGCCAGCAGCTTAGGCCGGGACAGCAACAATCAGCCCCAGCATTTT. It encodes CASSLGRDSNNQPQHF.

This chain uses TRBV9 with TRBJ2-7; D might be TRBD2 (6 bases). This CDR3 comprises 16 residues. The V gene lost 3 bases and the J gene lost 5 bases, with 21 bases spanning the gap. Germline loops: CDR1 SGDLS, CDR2 YYNGEE. The CDR3 sequence is CASSANAGTPPNEQYF. The CDR3 nucleotides read TGTGCCAGCAGCGCCAACGCCGGGACTCCACCCAACGAGCAGTACTTC.

The chain employs TRBV4-1 and TRBJ2-7; TRBD1 might be the D (5 bases). V lost 0 bases and J 5 bases, leaving 11 bases between the germline ends. In germline, CDR1 is MGHRA, CDR2 YSYEKL. The length of the CDR3 is 14 residues. CDR3 sequence (DNA): TGCGCCAGCAGCCAAGAAGGGGTTGGTAACGAGCAGTACTTC. Translated: CASSQEGVGNEQYF.

The chain links TRBV6-5 to TRBJ2-1, with D tentatively TRBD2 (5 bases). The ends were cut back, 4 bases at V and 9 bases at J, with 10 bases in the middle. In germline, CDR1 is MNHEY, CDR2 SVGAGI. CDR3 size: 12 residues. CDR3 DNA sequence: TGTGCCAGCAGTTCGGGGTCGAGTGAGCAGTTCTTC. Its protein is CASSSGSSEQFF.

This clone was detected once. The rearrangement joins TRBV5-6 to TRBJ1-2; tentatively, D is TRBD1 (5 bases). Trimming cost V 2 bases and J 0 bases, with 14 bases left between them. Germline CDR1 and CDR2: SGHDT and YYEEEE. CDR3 length equals 16 residues. The CDR3 nucleotides are TGTGCCAGCAGCTTAGGGGTCCACTACTCTAACTATGGCTACACCTTC. Residues: CASSLGVHYSNYGYTF.

This rearrangement joins TRBV7-2 to TRBJ2-1; TRBD2 agrees at 8 bases. Unmatched junction bases numbered 9, after V lost 5 bases and J lost 3 bases. This CDR3 spans 16 amino acids. CDR1 SGHTA and CDR2 FQGNSA come from the germline V gene. The chain's CDR3 is CASSLHGGGRYNEQFF. The CDR3 nucleotides read TGTGCCAGCAGCCTACACGGGGGGGGGCGCTACAATGAGCAGTTCTTC.

The V gene is TRBV9, the J gene TRBJ2-5; 9 bases are a match to TRBD2. Germline V lookup: CDR1 SGDLS, CDR2 YYNGEE. After removal of 4 bases from V and 13 bases from J, the junction contained 14 bases not matched to a gene. The length of the CDR3 is 14 residues. CDR3 nucleotides: TGTGCCAGCAGCCCGAAGGGGGCTAGCGGGGCCAGGTACTTC. This codes for CASSPKGASGARYF.

The CDR3 bases are TGTGCCTGGAGTCCTGACAGTTCCTACGAGCAGTACTTC. Protein: CAWSPDSSYEQYF. The chain is built from TRBV30 and TRBJ2-7; maybe TRBD1 (5 bases). The length of the CDR3 is 13 residues. V shed 2 bases and J shed 1 base, with 9 bases lying between them. In germline, CDR1 is GTSNPN, CDR2 SVGIG (reference sequence).

V gene TRBV11-3 combines with J gene TRBJ2-7; 11 positions match TRBD2. Germline V lookup: CDR1 SGHNT, CDR2 YENEEA. The CDR3 length is 14 residues. J lost 3 bases, V lost 5 bases, and 3 bases had no gene match. The CDR3 spells CASSLLAGGYEQYF. CDR3 DNA: TGTGCCAGCAGCCTTCTAGCGGGGGGCTACGAGCAGTACTTC.

The chain carries TRBV19 and TRBJ1-1; no clear D. The germline V gene has CDR1 LNHDA and CDR2 SQIVND (reference sequence). The V and J ends lost 4 bases and 7 bases respectively, with 7 bases between them. The CDR3 contains 11 residues. The CDR3, as DNA: TGTGCCAGTAGTAACGAGGTTGAAGCTTTCTTT. This encodes CASSNEVEAFF.

The J gene is TRBJ2-3, the V gene TRBV4-1, with TRBD1 matching over 7 bases. The CDR3 loop spans 15 amino acids. CDR1 is MGHRA, CDR2 YSYEKL, per germline. V shed 8 bases, J shed 6 bases, and the junction held 14 bases outside the gene matches. The CDR3 DNA reads as TGCGCCAGCCGAGGTGGGGACAGACTCCTGGATACGCAGTATTTT. This sequence encodes CASRGGDRLLDTQYF.

The chain is built from TRBV9 and TRBJ1-1; TRBD1 matches at 12 bases. After removal of 4 bases from V and 3 bases from J, the junction contained 10 bases not matched to a gene. The CDR3 runs 17 residues. CDR1 is SGDLS and CDR2 is YYNGEE in the germline V gene. The DNA for the CDR3 is TGTGCCAGCAGCACCGGGACAGGGGGCGGAGGGGACACTGAAGCTTTCTTT. Its translation is CASSTGTGGGGDTEAFF. The full variable domain, completed using reference TRBV9 and TRBJ1-1, is DSGVTQTPKHLITATGQRVTLRCSPRSGDLSVYWYQQSLDQGLQFLIQYYNGEERAKGNILERFSAQQFPDLHSELNLSSLELGDSALYFCASSTGTGGGGDTEAFFGQGTRLTVV.

The chain combines TRBV5-6 with TRBJ2-7; D perhaps matches TRBD1 (5 bases). Germline V lookup: CDR1 SGHDT, CDR2 YYEEEE. This CDR3 spans 13 amino acids. V lost 1 base, J lost 3 bases, and 8 bases lay in between. The CDR3 loop is CASSLSGYYEQYF. CDR3 DNA: TGTGCCAGCAGCTTGTCAGGGTACTACGAGCAGTACTTC.

The CDR3 coding sequence is TGTGCCAGCAGCTTGGTGGGCAGGGGATTTAGTGACTATGGCTACACCTTC. Protein product: CASSLVGRGFSDYGYTF. The V gene is TRBV5-6, the J gene TRBJ1-2, with D possibly TRBD1 on 6 matching bases. Per the germline V gene, CDR1 is SGHDT and CDR2 is YYEEEE. V dropped 0 bases and J dropped 3 bases, with 18 bases sitting between them. This CDR3 contains 17 residues.

The V and J genes are TRBV9 and TRBJ2-5; no clear D gene. The V gene lost 3 bases and the J gene lost 1 base, with 13 bases spanning the gap. CDR3 length equals 15 residues. Per the germline V gene, CDR1 is SGDLS and CDR2 is YYNGEE. CDR3 loop: CASSAPLSSQETQYF. The CDR3 DNA reads as TGTGCCAGCAGCGCCCCTCTGAGTAGCCAAGAGACCCAGTACTTC.

CDR3 DNA: TGTGCCAGTAGTTTCACGGGTGAAAAACTGTTTTTT. Protein: CASSFTGEKLFF. The rearrangement joins TRBV19 to TRBJ1-4; the D is unclear. This CDR3 spans 12 amino acids. Per the germline V gene, CDR1 is LNHDA and CDR2 is SQIVND (reference sequence). The germline V and J ends were trimmed by 5 bases and 7 bases, with 8 bases remaining between them. The full variable domain, its missing parts supplied by reference TRBV19 and TRBJ1-4, is DGGITQSPKYLFRKEGQNVTLSCEQNLNHDAMYWYRQDPGQGLRLIYYSQIVNDFQKGDIAEGYSVSREKKESFPLTVTSAQKNPTAFYLCASSFTGEKLFFGSGTQLSVL.

The chain links TRBV19 to TRBJ2-6; D is perhaps TRBD1 (6 bases). The CDR3 is 15 amino acids. Trimming shortened V by 6 bases and J by 0 bases, and 9 bases separated the two germline ends. CDR1 is LNHDA and CDR2 is SQIVND in the germline V gene (reference sequence). CDR3 nucleotides: TGTGCCAGTAGCCGCAGGGGCTCTGGGGCCAACGTCCTGACTTTC. Amino acid sequence: CASSRRGSGANVLTF.

This sequence joins TRBV6-1 and TRBJ2-5; possibly TRBD2 for D (5 bases). Trimming left V 6 bases short and J 4 bases short, with 15 bases between. The CDR3 has 14 residues. From germline, CDR1 is MNHNS and CDR2 SASEGT. The CDR3 sequence: CASRAADWGETQYF. As DNA, the CDR3 is TGTGCCAGCAGGGCGGCGGACTGGGGAGAGACCCAGTACTTC.

This chain joins TRBV28 and TRBJ2-7; 7 bases align to TRBD1. The CDR3 length is 15 residues. The junction had 9 bases not matched to a gene; V was cut back by 2 bases and J by 5 bases. Germline V gives CDR1 MDHEN, CDR2 SYDVKM. The CDR3, as DNA: TGTGCCAGCAGTTTAAACGAGGGGGCAGGCCACGAGCAGTACTTC. Translating it yields CASSLNEGAGHEQYF.

The rearrangement links TRBV7-9 to TRBJ2-7, with 7 bases matching TRBD2. Trimming at V came to 5 bases and at J to 12 bases, leaving 10 bases not matched to a gene. Germline lookup yields CDR1 SEHNR and CDR2 FQNEAQ (reference sequence). The CDR3 is made up of 12 amino acids. This CDR3 reads CASSIGEGILYF. CDR3 sequence (DNA): TGTGCCAGCAGCATAGGGGAGGGCATACTGTACTTC.

The J gene is TRBJ1-5, the V gene TRBV6-1; maybe TRBD1 (5 bases). CDR1 is MNHNS, CDR2 SASEGT, per germline. The CDR3 has 12 residues. With 6 bases removed from V and 4 bases from J, the gap between germline ends came to 7 bases. The CDR3 DNA sequence: TGTGCCAGCAGGCAGGGAAATCAGCCCCAGCATTTT. Translation gives CASRQGNQPQHF.

The chain has TRBV19 and TRBJ2-5; D is ambiguous. Trimming took off 3 bases at V and 1 base at J, with 12 bases between the two ends. The CDR3 loop spans 15 amino acids. Germline V CDR1 and CDR2: LNHDA, SQIVND (reference sequence). As DNA, the CDR3 is TGTGCCAGTAGTATTTCCGGGTGGCCCCAAGAGACCCAGTACTTC. Protein product: CASSISGWPQETQYF.

This clone was detected only once. The chain employs TRBV5-1 and TRBJ2-3, with 9 positions matching TRBD2. V dropped 7 bases and J dropped 1; count of bases not matched to a gene: 10. The CDR3 sequence is 16 residues long. Germline CDR1 is SGHRS and CDR2 is YFSETQ. Written as DNA, the CDR3 is TGCGCCAGCCGGTCGGCTAGCGGGGTCCGCACAGATACGCAGTATTTT. Amino acids: CASRSASGVRTDTQYF.

The chain has TRBV11-2 and TRBJ1-6; TRBD1 is a possible D gene (6 bases). Germline V gene sequence: CDR1 SGHAT, CDR2 FQNNGV. V was clipped by 0 bases and J by 9 bases, with 15 bases between them. The CDR3 runs to 16 residues. CDR3 bases: TGTGCCAGCAGCTTAGACCCGGGGGGGGGCGCTTCACCCCTCCACTTT. Translated: CASSLDPGGGASPLHF.

The chain carries TRBV4-1 and TRBJ2-7, with D possibly matching TRBD2 (5 bases). Germline V lookup: CDR1 MGHRA, CDR2 YSYEKL. This CDR3 region has 13 residues. V lost 0 bases to trimming and J lost 3 bases, with 6 bases between them. CDR3 sequence reads: CASSQDRDYEQYF. The CDR3 DNA reads TGCGCCAGCAGCCAAGATCGGGACTACGAGCAGTACTTC.

The rearrangement uses TRBV9 and TRBJ2-3; TRBD1 matches at 9 bases. The germline gives CDR1 SGDLS, CDR2 YYNGEE. Trimming at V came to 3 bases and at J to 4 bases, leaving 3 bases not matched to a gene. The CDR3 runs to 14 residues. For the CDR3, the DNA is TGTGCCAGCAGCGACAGGGGGCAAGCAGATACGCAGTATTTT. As protein: CASSDRGQADTQYF.